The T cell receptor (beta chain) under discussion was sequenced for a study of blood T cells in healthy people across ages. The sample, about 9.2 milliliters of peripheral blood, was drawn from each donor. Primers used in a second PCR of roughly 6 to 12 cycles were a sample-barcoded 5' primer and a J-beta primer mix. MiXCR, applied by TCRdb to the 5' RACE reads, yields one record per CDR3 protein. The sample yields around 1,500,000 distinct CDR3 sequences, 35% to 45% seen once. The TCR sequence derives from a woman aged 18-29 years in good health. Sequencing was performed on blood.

CDR3 coding DNA: TGTGCCAGCAGCTTTAGCGGGAGGGGGTACCAAGAGACCCAGTACTTC. Amino acid sequence: CASSFSGRGYQETQYF. This chain uses TRBV7-9 with TRBJ2-5; 11 nucleotides align to TRBD2. Per the germline V gene, CDR1 is SEHNR and CDR2 is FQNEAQ (reference sequence). The J segment lost 0 bases and the V segment lost 3 bases, leaving 3 bases of the junction unmatched. The CDR3 has 16 amino acids.